This TCR beta chain was recorded in a study of identifying expanded T cells in peripheral blood. General observations from the study: Differentially abundant clones: roughly 1.2 between replicates, about 17 at around 15 days, roughly 18 at four.

Trimming removed 4 bases at V and 2 bases at J, with 15 bases between. There are 15 residues in the CDR3. Germline values: CDR1 KGHSH, CDR2 LQKENI. About this clone itself: Antigen specificity is unknown.

The method was immunoSEQ multiplex PCR; TCRdb's version includes in-frame clones alone and lacks a portion of them. The sample has around 100,000 clones; approximately 89% are singletons. This TCR was recovered from a person between 18 and 70 years old in good health. The specimen sequenced was blood. The chain links TRBV18 to TRBJ2-7; either TRBD1 or TRBD2 may supply D (5 bases each). CDR3 loop: CASSRGRDRTYEQYF. CDR3 in DNA: TGTGCCAGCTCACGAGGAAGGGACCGCACCTACGAGCAGTACTTC.